This T cell receptor (beta chain) was sequenced for a study of beta chain features in type 1 diabetes. Study-wide context: Age, gender and cell yields were alike across patients and healthy donors. Broader study findings: Researchers report that Type 1 diabetes patients had moderately but significantly shorter TCRB CDR3s across all four CD4+ subsets. An over-representation of cells with high TCR expression could result from cDNA sequencing.

In this sample, this clone turned up a few times. The antigen is unknown. Per the germline V gene, CDR1 is WSHSY and CDR2 is SAAADI. CDR3 length equals 17 residues. The V and J ends lost 5 bases and 4 bases, in that order; junction bases with no gene match: 9. CD45RO/CCR7/CD25/CD127/CD95/CD27 staining was used to isolate CD4+ naive, central memory, regulatory and stem cell-like memory cells by sorting. Isolated RNA was reverse transcribed in full, so expressed TCRB transcripts were sequenced. Sequenced naive, central memory and regulatory T cell samples produced an average of roughly 3.5 million reads. The table came from immunoSEQ multiplex PCR; TCRdb's copy has only in-frame clones and leaves some out. The sample lists 600,000 or so clones; over 12% were seen once.

This sequence joins TRBV10-2 and TRBJ2-6, with TRBD2 matching 9 bases. The sequencing input was naive CD4+ T cells from blood. This clonotype was sampled from a man aged 18 to 35 with type 1 diabetes. The CDR3, as DNA: TGCGCCAGCAGTCGTGGTAGCGGGAGTCCCGGGGCCAACGTCCTGACTTTC. Its protein product is CASSRGSGSPGANVLTF.